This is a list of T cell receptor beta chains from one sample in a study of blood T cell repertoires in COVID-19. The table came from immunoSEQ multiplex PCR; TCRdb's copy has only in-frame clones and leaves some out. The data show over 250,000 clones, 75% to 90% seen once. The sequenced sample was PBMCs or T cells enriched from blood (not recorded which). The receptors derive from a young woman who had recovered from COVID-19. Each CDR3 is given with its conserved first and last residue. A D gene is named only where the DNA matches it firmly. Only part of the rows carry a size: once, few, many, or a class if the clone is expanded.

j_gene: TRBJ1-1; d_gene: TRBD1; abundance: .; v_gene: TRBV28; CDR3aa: CASRSGQGRNTEAFF; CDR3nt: TGTGCCAGCAGAAGCGGACAGGGACGGAACACTGAAGCTTTCTTT
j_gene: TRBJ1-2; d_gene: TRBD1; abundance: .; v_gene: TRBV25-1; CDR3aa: CAAYSGGAGYTF; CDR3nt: TGTGCCGCCTACTCAGGGGGCGCGGGCTACACCTTC
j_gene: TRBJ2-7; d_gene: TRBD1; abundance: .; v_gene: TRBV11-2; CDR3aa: CASSLRQGSDEQYF; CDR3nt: TGTGCCAGCAGTCTTCGACAGGGTAGCGACGAGCAGTACTTC
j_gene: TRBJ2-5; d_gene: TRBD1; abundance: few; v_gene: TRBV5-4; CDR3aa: CASSPFLDRGKTQYF; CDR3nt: TGTGCCAGCAGCCCGTTCCTAGACAGGGGTAAGACCCAGTACTTC
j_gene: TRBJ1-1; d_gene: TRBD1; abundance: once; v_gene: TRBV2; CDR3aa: CASQATGGTEAFF; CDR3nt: TGTGCCAGCCAAGCCACAGGGGGCACTGAAGCTTTCTTT
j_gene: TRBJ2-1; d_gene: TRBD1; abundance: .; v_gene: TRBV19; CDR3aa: CASSPIGNRGRPYNEQFF; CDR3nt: TGTGCCAGTAGTCCTATAGGAAATAGGGGGCGCCCCTACAATGAGCAGTTCTTC
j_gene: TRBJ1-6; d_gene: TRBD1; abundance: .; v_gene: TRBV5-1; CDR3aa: CASRGQENSPLHF; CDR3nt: TGCGCCAGCAGGGGACAGGAGAATTCACCCCTCCACTTT
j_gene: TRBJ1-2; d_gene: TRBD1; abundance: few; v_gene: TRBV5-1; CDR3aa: CASSLDGTAINYGYTF; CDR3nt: TGCGCCAGCAGCTTGGATGGGACAGCCATTAACTATGGCTACACCTTC
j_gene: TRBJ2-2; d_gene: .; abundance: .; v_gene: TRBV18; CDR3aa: CASSVKESPYGELFF; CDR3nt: TGTGCCAGCTCAGTGAAGGAGTCTCCTTACGGGGAGCTGTTTTTT
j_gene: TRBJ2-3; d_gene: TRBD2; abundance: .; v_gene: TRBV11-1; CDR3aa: CASSRGTSGYTQYF; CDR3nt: TGTGCCAGCAGCCGTGGGACTAGCGGGTATACGCAGTATTTT
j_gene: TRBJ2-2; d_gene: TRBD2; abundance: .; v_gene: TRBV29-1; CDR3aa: CSAGLAGDTGELFF; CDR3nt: TGCAGCGCCGGACTAGCGGGGGACACCGGGGAGCTGTTTTTT
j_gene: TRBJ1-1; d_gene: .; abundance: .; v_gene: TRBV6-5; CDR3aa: CASSYDGGRRSTEAFF; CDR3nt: TGTGCCAGCAGTTACGATGGTGGGCGGAGGAGCACTGAAGCTTTCTTT
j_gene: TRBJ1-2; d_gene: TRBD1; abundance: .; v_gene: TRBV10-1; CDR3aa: CASSDSTGAGYTF; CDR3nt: TGCGCCAGCAGTGACTCGACAGGGGCGGGCTACACCTTC
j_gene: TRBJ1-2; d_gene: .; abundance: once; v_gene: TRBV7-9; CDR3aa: CASSLVGRNYGYTF; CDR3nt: TGTGCCAGCAGCTTAGTGGGGCGGAACTATGGCTACACCTTC
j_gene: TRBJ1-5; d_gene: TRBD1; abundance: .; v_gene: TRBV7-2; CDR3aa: CASSLADRAVNQPQHF; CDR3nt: TGTGCCAGCAGCTTAGCGGACAGGGCGGTCAATCAGCCCCAGCATTTT
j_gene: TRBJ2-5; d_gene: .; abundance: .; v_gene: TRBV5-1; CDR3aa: CASSLGQIRETQYF; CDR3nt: TGCGCCAGCAGCTTGGGCCAGATTCGTGAGACCCAGTACTTC
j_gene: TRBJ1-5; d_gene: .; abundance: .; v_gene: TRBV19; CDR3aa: CASSGTPPNQPQHF; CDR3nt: TGTGCCAGTAGCGGGACACCCCCCAATCAGCCCCAGCATTTT
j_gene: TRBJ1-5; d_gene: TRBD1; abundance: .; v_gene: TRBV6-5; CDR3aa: CASSYSGTGNQPQHF; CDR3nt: TGTGCCAGCAGTTACTCGGGGACAGGGAATCAGCCCCAGCATTTT
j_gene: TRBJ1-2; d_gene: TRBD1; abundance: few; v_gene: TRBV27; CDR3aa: CASSFRGNYGYTF; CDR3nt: TGTGCCAGCAGTTTCAGGGGGAACTATGGCTACACCTTC
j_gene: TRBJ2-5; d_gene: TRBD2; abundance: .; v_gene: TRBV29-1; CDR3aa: CSVTSGGEQETQYF; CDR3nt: TGCAGCGTAACTAGCGGGGGGGAACAAGAGACCCAGTACTTC
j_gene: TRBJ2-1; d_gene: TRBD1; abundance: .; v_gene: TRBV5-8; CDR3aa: CASSPGTGYPYNEQFF; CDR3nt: TGTGCCAGCAGCCCTGGGACAGGATACCCCTACAATGAGCAGTTCTTC
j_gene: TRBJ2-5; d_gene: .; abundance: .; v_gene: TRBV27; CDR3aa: CASSPLTQETQYF; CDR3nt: TGTGCCAGCAGCCCGTTAACACAAGAGACCCAGTACTTC
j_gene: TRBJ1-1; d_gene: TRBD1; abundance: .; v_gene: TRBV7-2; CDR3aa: CASSNAGQLEAFF; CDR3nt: TGTGCCAGCAGTAACGCGGGACAGCTTGAAGCTTTCTTT
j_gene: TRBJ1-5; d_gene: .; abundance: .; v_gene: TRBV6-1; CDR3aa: CASSEAGAGGGQPQHF; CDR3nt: TGTGCCAGCAGTGAAGCGGGGGCTGGGGGGGGTCAGCCCCAGCATTTT
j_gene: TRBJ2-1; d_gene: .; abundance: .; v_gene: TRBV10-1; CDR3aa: CASRLTLGAGEQFF; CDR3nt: TGCGCCAGCCGGCTGACGTTAGGGGCCGGTGAGCAGTTCTTC
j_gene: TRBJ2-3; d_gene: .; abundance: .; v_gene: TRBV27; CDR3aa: CASSLFYPSSTDTQYF; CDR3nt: TGTGCCAGCTCGCTCTTCTACCCATCAAGCACAGATACGCAGTATTTT
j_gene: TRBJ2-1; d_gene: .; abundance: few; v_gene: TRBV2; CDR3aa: CASSERGSILNEQFF; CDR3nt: TGTGCCAGCAGTGAAAGGGGGTCAATCCTAAATGAGCAGTTCTTC
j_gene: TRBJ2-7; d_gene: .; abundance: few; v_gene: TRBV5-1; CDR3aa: CATSIGGTDSYEQYF; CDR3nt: TGCGCCACCTCAATTGGCGGGACAGACTCCTACGAGCAGTACTTC